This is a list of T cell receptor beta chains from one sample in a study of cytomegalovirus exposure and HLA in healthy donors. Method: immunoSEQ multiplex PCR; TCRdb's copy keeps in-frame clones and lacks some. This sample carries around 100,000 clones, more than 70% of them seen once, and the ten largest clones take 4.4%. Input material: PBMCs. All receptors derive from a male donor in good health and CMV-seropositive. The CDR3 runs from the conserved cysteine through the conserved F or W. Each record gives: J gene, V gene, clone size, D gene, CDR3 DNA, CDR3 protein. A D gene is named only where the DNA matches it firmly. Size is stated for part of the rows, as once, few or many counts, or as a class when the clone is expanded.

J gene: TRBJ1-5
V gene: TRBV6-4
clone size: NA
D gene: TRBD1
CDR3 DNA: TGTGCCAGCATCGGACAGGCTTTCCGGCCCCAGCATTTT
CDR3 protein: CASIGQAFRPQHF

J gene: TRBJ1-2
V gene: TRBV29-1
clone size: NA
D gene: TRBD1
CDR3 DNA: TGCAGCGTTGGGGACAGGGGGTACTATGGCTACACCTTC
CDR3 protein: CSVGDRGYYGYTF

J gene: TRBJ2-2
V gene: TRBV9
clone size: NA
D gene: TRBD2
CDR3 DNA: TGTGCCAGCAGCGATCGGCAGCGGGGCACGAACACCGGGGAGCTGTTTTTT
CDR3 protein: CASSDRQRGTNTGELFF

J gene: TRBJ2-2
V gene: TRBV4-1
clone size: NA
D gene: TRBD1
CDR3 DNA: TGCGCCAGCAGCCAACTAGGGACAGTGAACACCGGGGAGCTGTTTTTT
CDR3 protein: CASSQLGTVNTGELFF

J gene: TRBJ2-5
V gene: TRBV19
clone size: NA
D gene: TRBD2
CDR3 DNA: TGTGCCAGTAGTATAGTCTTGAGCGGGAGAGGGAGGCAAGAGACCCAGTACTTC
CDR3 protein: CASSIVLSGRGRQETQYF

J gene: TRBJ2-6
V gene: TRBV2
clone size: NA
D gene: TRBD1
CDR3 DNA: TGTGCCAGCACCGGGACAGGAGCCTCTGGGGCCAACGTCCTGACTTTC
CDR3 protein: CASTGTGASGANVLTF

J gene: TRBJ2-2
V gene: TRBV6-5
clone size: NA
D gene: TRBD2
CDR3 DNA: TGTGCCAGCAGTTCGGGACTAGCGGCCACCGGGGAGCTGTTTTTT
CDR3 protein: CASSSGLAATGELFF

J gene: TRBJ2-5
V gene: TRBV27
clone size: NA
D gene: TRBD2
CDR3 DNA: TGTGCCAGCAGTTTAAAGACTAGCGGGGGGGTAGGGGAGCAGTACTTC
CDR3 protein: CASSLKTSGGVGEQYF

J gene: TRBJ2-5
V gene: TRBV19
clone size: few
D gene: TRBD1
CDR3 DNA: TGTGCCAGTAGTAGGGACAGGGGGCGAGAGACCCAGTACTTC
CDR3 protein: CASSRDRGRETQYF

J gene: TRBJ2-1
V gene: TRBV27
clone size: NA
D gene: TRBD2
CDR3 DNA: TGTGCCAGCAGTCATCCAGCGGGAGGAATAATATTGAATGAGCAGTTCTTC
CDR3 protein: CASSHPAGGIILNEQFF

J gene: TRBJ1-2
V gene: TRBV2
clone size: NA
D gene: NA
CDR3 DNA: TGTGCCAGCAGTGGAACGGGAGGCTACACCTTC
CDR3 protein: CASSGTGGYTF

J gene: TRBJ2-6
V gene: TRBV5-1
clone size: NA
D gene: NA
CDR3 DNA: TGCGCCAGCATGGGGGGGCCCATAGGAACTGGGGCCAACGTCCTGACTTTC
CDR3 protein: CASMGGPIGTGANVLTF

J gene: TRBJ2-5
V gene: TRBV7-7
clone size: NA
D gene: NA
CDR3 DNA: TGTGCCAGCAGTACGGGGATTCGGGAGACCCAGTACTTC
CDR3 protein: CASSTGIRETQYF

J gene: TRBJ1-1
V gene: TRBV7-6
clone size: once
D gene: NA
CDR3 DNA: TGTGCCAGCAGCTTACAGGGGAGCTCTGAAGCTTTCTTT
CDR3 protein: CASSLQGSSEAFF

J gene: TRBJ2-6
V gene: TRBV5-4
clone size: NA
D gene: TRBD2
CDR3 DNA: TGTGCCAGCAGCTCACTAGCGGGGGGCCGGGTTGGGGCCAACGTCCTGACTTTC
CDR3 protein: CASSSLAGGRVGANVLTF

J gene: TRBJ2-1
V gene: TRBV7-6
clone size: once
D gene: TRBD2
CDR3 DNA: TGTGCCAGCAGTCAAACAGGAGCGGGGCGCAATGAGCAGTTCTTC
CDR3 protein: CASSQTGAGRNEQFF